This is a list of T cell receptor beta chains from one sample in a study of blood T cell repertoires in COVID-19. Using immunoSEQ multiplex PCR, the repertoire was profiled, and TCRdb retains in-frame clones only, with some absent. Altogether some 160,000 clones are present, approximately 90% being singletons, with the ten largest covering roughly 4.5%. The sample taken for sequencing was peripheral blood. The receptors come from a man aged 18 to 35 with COVID-19, enrolled during active disease. Each CDR3 is given with its conserved first and last residue. A D gene is named only where the DNA matches it firmly. Size tells how often a clone was seen (once, few, many) or the class of an expanded clone, and some rows leave it out.

v_gene: TRBV28
abundance: NA
j_gene: TRBJ2-7
d_gene: TRBD2
CDR3nt: TGTGCCAGCAGTACATTGGGGGGCGGGAGGTCCCAGTACTTC
CDR3aa: CASSTLGGGRSQYF

v_gene: TRBV6-2/TRBV6-3
abundance: NA
j_gene: TRBJ2-5
d_gene: TRBD2
CDR3nt: TGTGCCAGCAGTTACCCCCCTAGCGGAGAGACCCAGTACTTC
CDR3aa: CASSYPPSGETQYF

v_gene: TRBV6-4
abundance: once
j_gene: TRBJ1-2
d_gene: NA
CDR3nt: TGTGCCAGCAGTGTGACCCCCGGGTCCTTAAATGGCTACACCTTC
CDR3aa: CASSVTPGSLNGYTF

v_gene: TRBV6-5
abundance: NA
j_gene: TRBJ2-7
d_gene: NA
CDR3nt: TGTGCCAGCAGCCCCGGACACACCTACGAGCAGTACTTC
CDR3aa: CASSPGHTYEQYF

v_gene: TRBV6-2/TRBV6-3
abundance: NA
j_gene: TRBJ2-7
d_gene: TRBD1
CDR3nt: TGTGCCAGCAGTCCCGGGACAGCCTACGAGCAGTACTTC
CDR3aa: CASSPGTAYEQYF

v_gene: TRBV27
abundance: NA
j_gene: TRBJ2-3
d_gene: NA
CDR3nt: TGTGCCACCGGGGAACTGGGCACAGATACGCAGTATTTT
CDR3aa: CATGELGTDTQYF

v_gene: TRBV7-9
abundance: NA
j_gene: TRBJ2-7
d_gene: TRBD1
CDR3nt: TGTGCCAGCAGTTGGACAGGGGGAATCGAGCAGTACTTC
CDR3aa: CASSWTGGIEQYF

v_gene: TRBV6-2/TRBV6-3
abundance: once
j_gene: TRBJ2-7
d_gene: NA
CDR3nt: TGTGCCAGCAGTTTCCGACAGGCGAGCTCCTACGAGCAGTACTTC
CDR3aa: CASSFRQASSYEQYF

v_gene: TRBV5-4
abundance: NA
j_gene: TRBJ1-3
d_gene: NA
CDR3nt: TGTGCCAGCAGCTTGGTGTGGAGGGACGAGCCTGGAAACACCATATATTTT
CDR3aa: CASSLVWRDEPGNTIYF

v_gene: TRBV6-2/TRBV6-3
abundance: few
j_gene: TRBJ2-1
d_gene: TRBD2
CDR3nt: TGTGCCAGCATCCCAACCGGGACTAGGCGCAATGAGCAGTTCTTC
CDR3aa: CASIPTGTRRNEQFF

v_gene: TRBV20-1
abundance: NA
j_gene: TRBJ1-2
d_gene: NA
CDR3nt: TGCAGTGCTACAGGGCATGGCTACACCTTC
CDR3aa: CSATGHGYTF

v_gene: TRBV12-3/TRBV12-4
abundance: NA
j_gene: TRBJ1-5
d_gene: NA
CDR3nt: TGTGCCAGCAGTTTCTGGGGGAGGCAGCCCCAGCATTTT
CDR3aa: CASSFWGRQPQHF

v_gene: TRBV19
abundance: NA
j_gene: TRBJ1-1
d_gene: NA
CDR3nt: TGTGCCAGTAGTATCGCAGGGATTCGCACTGAAGCTTTCTTT
CDR3aa: CASSIAGIRTEAFF

v_gene: TRBV4-3
abundance: NA
j_gene: TRBJ2-1
d_gene: NA
CDR3nt: TGCGCCAGCAGCCAAGGGAGGCGGCAGTTCTTC
CDR3aa: CASSQGRRQFF

v_gene: TRBV6-5
abundance: NA
j_gene: TRBJ2-3
d_gene: TRBD1
CDR3nt: TGTGCCAGCCGATCGACAGGGTTGACAGATACGCAGTATTTT
CDR3aa: CASRSTGLTDTQYF

v_gene: TRBV10-3
abundance: NA
j_gene: TRBJ1-5
d_gene: TRBD1
CDR3nt: TGTGCCATCAGTGAATCAGGGGGTTATAGCAATCAGCCCCAGCATTTT
CDR3aa: CAISESGGYSNQPQHF

v_gene: TRBV13
abundance: NA
j_gene: TRBJ2-7
d_gene: TRBD2
CDR3nt: TGTGCCAGCAGCCTGGGGGGAGGGATTAGCTACGAGCAGTACTTC
CDR3aa: CASSLGGGISYEQYF

v_gene: TRBV30
abundance: NA
j_gene: TRBJ1-3
d_gene: NA
CDR3nt: TGTGCCTGGAGTATGTCTATCTACTCTGGAAACACCATATATTTT
CDR3aa: CAWSMSIYSGNTIYF

v_gene: TRBV7-2
abundance: NA
j_gene: TRBJ1-2
d_gene: NA
CDR3nt: TGTGCCAGCAGCTTAAGTACAGGGCTCTATGGCTACACCTTC
CDR3aa: CASSLSTGLYGYTF

v_gene: TRBV11-1
abundance: NA
j_gene: TRBJ2-7
d_gene: NA
CDR3nt: TGTGCCAGCAGCACCACAGGGTACGAGCAGTACTTC
CDR3aa: CASSTTGYEQYF

v_gene: TRBV7-2
abundance: NA
j_gene: TRBJ2-1
d_gene: NA
CDR3nt: TGTGCCAGCAGCTTAGCGGGAGTGGAGGAGCAGTTCTTC
CDR3aa: CASSLAGVEEQFF

v_gene: TRBV5-5
abundance: NA
j_gene: TRBJ1-1
d_gene: NA
CDR3nt: TGTGCCAGCAGCTTGGTCCAGTTGAACACTGAAGCTTTCTTT
CDR3aa: CASSLVQLNTEAFF

v_gene: TRBV10-3
abundance: NA
j_gene: TRBJ2-5
d_gene: TRBD2
CDR3nt: TGTGCCATCAGTGTAGCTAGCGGGAGCCAAGAGACCCAGTACTTC
CDR3aa: CAISVASGSQETQYF

v_gene: TRBV5-1
abundance: NA
j_gene: TRBJ1-2
d_gene: NA
CDR3nt: TGCGCCAGCAGCTCCCCCAAGGAGGGCTATGGCTACACCTTC
CDR3aa: CASSSPKEGYGYTF

v_gene: TRBV9
abundance: NA
j_gene: TRBJ1-1
d_gene: NA
CDR3nt: TGTGCCAGCAGCGTAGCGGGAGGGTGGTCCACTGAAGCTTTCTTT
CDR3aa: CASSVAGGWSTEAFF

v_gene: TRBV30
abundance: NA
j_gene: TRBJ2-3
d_gene: TRBD1
CDR3nt: TGTGCCTGGGTAAAACAGGGGATGGATGGGGATACGCAGTATTTT
CDR3aa: CAWVKQGMDGDTQYF

v_gene: TRBV4-2
abundance: NA
j_gene: TRBJ2-1
d_gene: NA
CDR3nt: TGTGCCAGCAGCCAAGAACAGCGGGTCAGCAATGAGCAGTTCTTC
CDR3aa: CASSQEQRVSNEQFF

v_gene: TRBV18
abundance: NA
j_gene: TRBJ1-5
d_gene: TRBD1
CDR3nt: TGTGCCAGCTCTGGGACAGGGGGCTCGGGACAGCCCCAGCATTTT
CDR3aa: CASSGTGGSGQPQHF

v_gene: TRBV27
abundance: NA
j_gene: TRBJ2-7
d_gene: TRBD2
CDR3nt: TGTGCCAGCAGATTACGGGGGACACTAGCGGGAGGTAGGGAGCAGTACTTC
CDR3aa: CASRLRGTLAGGREQYF

v_gene: TRBV9
abundance: NA
j_gene: TRBJ1-3
d_gene: NA
CDR3nt: TGTGCCAGCAGCGTCCAGCCCACAGGGTCCGGAAACACCATATATTTT
CDR3aa: CASSVQPTGSGNTIYF

v_gene: TRBV9
abundance: NA
j_gene: TRBJ2-1
d_gene: TRBD2
CDR3nt: TGTGCCAGCAGCGCGACGGGACTAGCGGACTACAATGAGCAGTTCTTC
CDR3aa: CASSATGLADYNEQFF

v_gene: TRBV28
abundance: NA
j_gene: TRBJ2-5
d_gene: TRBD1
CDR3nt: TGTGCCAGCTTAGCTGGGGACAGGGGGTGGCAAGAGACCCAGTACTTC
CDR3aa: CASLAGDRGWQETQYF

v_gene: TRBV6-5
abundance: NA
j_gene: TRBJ2-3
d_gene: TRBD2
CDR3nt: TGTGCCAGCAGTTACGCAGGGAGGGGCACAGATACGCAGTATTTT
CDR3aa: CASSYAGRGTDTQYF

v_gene: TRBV13
abundance: NA
j_gene: TRBJ1-5
d_gene: NA
CDR3nt: TGTGCCAGCAGCGCCCAGGGGTTAGCGCCCCAGCATTTT
CDR3aa: CASSAQGLAPQHF